The 17 T cell receptor beta chains listed next were all sequenced from one sample in a study of blood T cell repertoires in COVID-19. Sequenced by immunoSEQ multiplex PCR; TCRdb stores in-frame clones only, minus some. The profile shows 150,000 to 160,000 clones, around 87% of them singletons. The sample taken for sequencing was peripheral blood. The receptors stem from a woman aged 40 to 49 with acute or convalescent COVID-19.

The J gene is TRBJ2-5, the V gene TRBV7-3, with 10 bases fitting TRBD1. The CDR3 has 13 amino acids. V was clipped by 9 bases and J by 6 bases; unmatched bases: 7. Germline assignment: CDR1 SGHTA and CDR2 FQGTGA. This CDR3 reads CARAGQGEKTQYF. Written as DNA, the CDR3 is TGTGCCAGGGCCGGACAGGGGGAAAAGACCCAGTACTTC.

The chain recombines TRBV18 with TRBJ1-6; a possible D gene is TRBD1 (6 bases). V gave up 4 bases and J gave up 6 bases, with 16 bases separating them. The length of the CDR3 is 16 residues. Germline-derived CDR1 and CDR2 are KGHSH and LQKENI. The CDR3 is CASSLGGGRTNSPLHF. DNA for the CDR3: TGTGCCAGCTCACTTGGCGGGGGGCGAACTAATTCACCCCTCCACTTT.

CDR3 in amino acids: CASSSTGVVFF. Here the CDR3 DNA reads TGTGCCAGCAGCTCCACAGGGGTCGTGTTTTTT. The chain employs TRBV7-6 and TRBJ2-2; TRBD1 agrees at 7 bases. The CDR3 extends over 11 amino acids. Germline CDR1 and CDR2: SGHVS and FNYEAQ. The V and J ends lost 4 bases and 15 bases, in that order; junction bases with no gene match: 5.

This chain joins TRBV21-1 and TRBJ2-2; whether TRBD1, the table's D call, matches the DNA was not checked. TRBV21-1 is labeled a pseudogene. The CDR3 contains 12 residues. CDR3 amino acids: CASSKRGGELFF. CDR3 in DNA: TGTGCCAGCAGCAAAAGGGGCGGGGAGCTGTTTTTT.

This chain joins TRBV19 and TRBJ1-5; D unclear. The V end was cut by 1 base, the J end by 4 bases, with 17 bases between. The CDR3 runs 17 residues. CDR1 is LNHDA and CDR2 is SQIVND in the germline V gene (reference sequence). In DNA, the CDR3 is TGTGCCAGTAGTATAGGATGGCGCGCGGGCGGTAATCAGCCCCAGCATTTT. Translating gives CASSIGWRAGGNQPQHF.

CDR3 amino acids: CASSHAGTGGNYGYTF. CDR3 bases: TGTGCCAGCAGCCATGCCGGGACAGGGGGTAACTATGGCTACACCTTC. The J gene is TRBJ1-2, the V gene TRBV3-1 (or the pseudogene TRBV3-2), with 11 positions matching TRBD1. There are 16 residues in the CDR3. CDR1 LGHDT and CDR2 YNNKEL come from the germline V gene (reference sequence). J was trimmed by 1 base and V by 3 bases; bases with no gene match: 4.

This clone was seen once. The rearrangement links TRBV6-5 to TRBJ1-2; weak D call: TRBD1 (5 bases). Trimming shortened V by 2 bases and J by 0 bases, and 7 bases separated the two germline ends. CDR3 length equals 14 residues. Germline CDR1 is MNHEY and CDR2 is SVGAGI. CDR3 region: CASSYRRANYGYTF. CDR3 sequence (DNA): TGTGCCAGCAGTTACCGCAGGGCTAACTATGGCTACACCTTC.

The chain carries TRBV2 and TRBJ2-2, with 7 bases fitting TRBD1. The CDR3 extends over 14 amino acids. Trimming took 4 bases from V and 4 from J; bases not matched to a gene: 3. From germline, CDR1 is SNHLY and CDR2 FYNNEI. The CDR3 loop reads CASSVGTATGELFF. The CDR3 DNA sequence: TGTGCCAGCAGTGTAGGGACAGCCACCGGGGAGCTGTTTTTT.

For the CDR3, the DNA is TGTGCCAGCAGCTCAAACAGGGGTAACAATCAGCCCCAGCATTTT. Translating gives CASSSNRGNNQPQHF. The chain combines TRBV7-2 with TRBJ1-5; 7 bases fit TRBD1. The CDR3 spans 15 residues. Germline V gene data show CDR1 as SGHTA and CDR2 as FQGNSA. Germline trimming cut 4 bases from V and 3 bases from J; bases unmatched to any gene: 6.

The chain carries TRBV29-1 and TRBJ2-1, with TRBD1 as a possible D gene (6 bases). The ends were cut back, 0 bases at V and 5 bases at J, with 17 bases in the middle. The CDR3 extends over 16 amino acids. CDR1 and CDR2 (germline): SQVTM, ANQGSEA. CDR3 in amino acids: CSVEDLLGGRDNEQFF. The CDR3 DNA sequence: TGCAGCGTTGAAGATCTACTAGGGGGAAGGGACAATGAGCAGTTCTTC.

The genes are TRBV6-5 and TRBJ1-6; D is possibly TRBD1 (6 bases). In germline, CDR1 is MNHEY, CDR2 SVGAGI. With 0 bases removed from V and 6 bases from J, the gap between germline ends came to 12 bases. The CDR3 runs to 16 residues. CDR3 sequence: CASSYSRGGSNSPLHF. The CDR3 nucleotides read TGTGCCAGCAGTTACTCGAGGGGGGGCTCTAATTCACCCCTCCACTTT.

J is TRBJ1-2 and V is TRBV2; possibly TRBD1 for D (6 bases). The CDR3 has 11 residues. Trimming pared 7 bases from V and 8 bases from J, leaving 11 bases between. Germline loops: CDR1 SNHLY, CDR2 FYNNEI. CDR3 DNA sequence: TGTGCCAGCACCAGGGGAGAGGGCTACACCTTC. It yields the protein CASTRGEGYTF.

This clone has only a few counts. The V call is TRBV30, the J call TRBJ2-7; 11 positions match TRBD2. V lost 0 bases to trimming and J lost 6 bases; unmatched junction nucleotides: 4. Germline-derived CDR1 and CDR2 are GTSNPN and SVGIG (reference sequence). The CDR3 extends over 14 amino acids. CDR3 sequence reads: CAWSVLAGAIEQYF. The CDR3 nucleotides read TGTGCCTGGAGTGTACTAGCGGGAGCTATCGAGCAGTACTTC.

The genes are TRBV2 and TRBJ2-1, with 7 bases identical to TRBD1. J lost 7 bases, V lost 8 bases, and 11 bases had no gene match. This CDR3 is built from 14 residues. The germline V gene has CDR1 SNHLY and CDR2 FYNNEI. The CDR3 loop is CASQDRDWDNEQFF. CDR3 in DNA: TGTGCCAGCCAAGACAGGGATTGGGATAATGAGCAGTTCTTC.

This chain links TRBV7-2 with TRBJ2-7, with 8 positions matching TRBD2. The junction had 5 bases not matched to a gene; V was cut back by 1 base and J by 3 bases. This CDR3 is 15 amino acids long. Germline assignment: CDR1 SGHTA and CDR2 FQGNSA. The chain's CDR3 is CASSLVAGTSYEQYF. The CDR3 coding sequence is TGTGCCAGCAGCTTAGTAGCCGGGACTAGCTACGAGCAGTACTTC.

V is TRBV6-5 and J is TRBJ1-6, with TRBD1 identical over 7 bases. J gave up 5 bases and V 6 bases, and 7 bases lay outside the gene matches. The CDR3 runs to 15 residues. Germline-derived CDR1 and CDR2 are MNHEY and SVGAGI. In nucleotides, the CDR3 is TGTGCCAGCAGATGGGACAGAAAAAATAATTCACCCCTCCACTTT. Encoded protein: CASRWDRKNNSPLHF.

The chain uses TRBV28 and TRBJ1-6, with TRBD1 matching 9 bases. V trimming: 4 bases; J trimming: 7 bases; junction bases outside the gene matches: 5. CDR1 is MDHEN and CDR2 is SYDVKM in the germline V gene. The CDR3 length is 15 residues. CDR3 sequence reads: CASSSSGTGNSPLHF. The CDR3 DNA is TGTGCCAGCAGTTCCTCCGGGACAGGGAATTCACCCCTCCACTTT.